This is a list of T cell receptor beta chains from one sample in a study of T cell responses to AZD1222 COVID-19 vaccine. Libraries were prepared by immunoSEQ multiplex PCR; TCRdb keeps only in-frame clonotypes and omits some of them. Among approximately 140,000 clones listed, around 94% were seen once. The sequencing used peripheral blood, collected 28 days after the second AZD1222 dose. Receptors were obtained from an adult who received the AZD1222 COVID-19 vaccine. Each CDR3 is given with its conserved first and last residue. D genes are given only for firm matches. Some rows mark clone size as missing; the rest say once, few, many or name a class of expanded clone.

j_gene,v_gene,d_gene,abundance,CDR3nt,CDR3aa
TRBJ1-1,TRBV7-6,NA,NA,TGTGCCAGCAGCCTACAGGAGATGAACACTGAAGCTTTCTTT,CASSLQEMNTEAFF
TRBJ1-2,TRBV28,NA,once,TGTGCCAGCACCGGGGGACCTATGACTAACTATGGCTACACCTTC,CASTGGPMTNYGYTF
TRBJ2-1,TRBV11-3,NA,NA,TGTGCCAGCAGCTTGACTCCGGGGCTTTTGAATGAGCAGTTCTTC,CASSLTPGLLNEQFF
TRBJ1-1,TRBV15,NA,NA,TGTGCCACCAGCAGACATTCCACGGGACCGACAATACCCCGGGAAGCTTTCTTT,CATSRHSTGPTIPREAFF
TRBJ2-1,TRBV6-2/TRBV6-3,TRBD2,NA,TGTGCCAGCAGTACTCCGGGACTAGCGGGGGACGGTGAGCAGTTCTTC,CASSTPGLAGDGEQFF
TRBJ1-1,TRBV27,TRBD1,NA,TGTGCCAGCAGTTTGACAGGGGGAGACACTGAAGCTTTCTTT,CASSLTGGDTEAFF
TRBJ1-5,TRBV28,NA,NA,TGTGCCAGCAGTCCCCGAAGGGCGGGAAATCAGCCCCAGCATTTT,CASSPRRAGNQPQHF
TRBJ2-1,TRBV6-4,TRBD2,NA,TGTGCCAGCAGTGACTCGGGGACTAGCGGGAGCAATGAGCAGTTCTTC,CASSDSGTSGSNEQFF
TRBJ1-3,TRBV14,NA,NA,TGTGCCAGCAGCCATCGAACACTCTCTGGAAACACCATATATTTT,CASSHRTLSGNTIYF
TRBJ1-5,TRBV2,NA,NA,TGTGCCAGTGGGGCCGGGGGCAATCAGCCCCAGCATTTT,CASGAGGNQPQHF
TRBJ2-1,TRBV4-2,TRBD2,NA,TGTGCCAGCAGCCCCGAATTTGCGGGAGTAAAGTCCTACAATGAGCAGTTCTTC,CASSPEFAGVKSYNEQFF
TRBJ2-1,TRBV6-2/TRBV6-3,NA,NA,TGTGCCAGCAGTACGTCCCCGGGGACTTTGCAGTTCTTC,CASSTSPGTLQFF
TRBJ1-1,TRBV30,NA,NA,TGTGCCTGGAGTAGGACAGCGAACACTGAAGCTTTCTTT,CAWSRTANTEAFF
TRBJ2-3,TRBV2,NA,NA,TGTGCCAGCAGTGAATCTCAAGGTTATACGCAGTATTTT,CASSESQGYTQYF
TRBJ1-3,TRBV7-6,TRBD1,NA,TGTGCCAGCAGCATCGACAGGGGGCGGCTTAGAAACACCATATATTTT,CASSIDRGRLRNTIYF
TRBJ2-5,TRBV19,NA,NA,TGTGCCAGTAGCGACTCAGGGGCAGAGACCCAGTACTTC,CASSDSGAETQYF
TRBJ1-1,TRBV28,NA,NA,TGTGCCAGCAGTTTCGGAGGGAGGGGAGCTTTCTTT,CASSFGGRGAFF
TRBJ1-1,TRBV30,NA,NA,TGTGCCTGGAGCGTACGGGACCCCCTTGGGGGCACTGAAGCTTTCTTT,CAWSVRDPLGGTEAFF
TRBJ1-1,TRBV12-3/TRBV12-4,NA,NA,TGTGCCAGCAGGAGGTGGGACACTGAAGCTTTCTTT,CASRRWDTEAFF
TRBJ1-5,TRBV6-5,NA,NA,TGTGCCAGCAGTTACTCGACAGTCGGGCATCAGCCCCAGCATTTT,CASSYSTVGHQPQHF
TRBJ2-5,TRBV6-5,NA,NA,TGTGCCAGCACCCAGAGGAGGGAAGAGACCCAGTACTTC,CASTQRREETQYF
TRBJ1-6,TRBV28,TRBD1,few,TGTGCCAGCACGAGACAGGGCCCTAATTCACCCCTCCACTTT,CASTRQGPNSPLHF
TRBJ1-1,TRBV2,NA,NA,TGTGCCACCACCTTGGGGGGGTCTCGCGCTGAAGCTTTCTTT,CATTLGGSRAEAFF
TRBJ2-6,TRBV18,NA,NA,TGTGCCAGCTCACCCCGCCAGGGGTTCACTGGGGCCAACGTCCTGACTTTC,CASSPRQGFTGANVLTF
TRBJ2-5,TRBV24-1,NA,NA,TGTGCCACCAGTGATTTGCGGTCCATTGTTGACACCCAGTACTTC,CATSDLRSIVDTQYF
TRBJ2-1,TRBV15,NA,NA,TGTGCCACCAGCAGAGAGAGGGGACCCTCCTACAATGAGCAGTTCTTC,CATSRERGPSYNEQFF
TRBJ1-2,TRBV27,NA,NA,TGTGCCAGCTCCCGGGACGGTGTCTATGGCTACACCTTC,CASSRDGVYGYTF
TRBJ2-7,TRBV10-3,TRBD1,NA,TGTGCCGCAGCCACAGGGGACGAGCAGTACTTC,CAAATGDEQYF
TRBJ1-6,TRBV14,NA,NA,TGTGCCAGCAGCCAAAAGACGCACCTCGGGTGGGGATTTCCACCCCTCCACTTT,CASSQKTHLGWGFPPLHF
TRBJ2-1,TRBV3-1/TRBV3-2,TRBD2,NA,TGTGCCAGCAGCCAAGGCCTAGCGGGAGGGCCTGGGGAGCAGTTCTTC,CASSQGLAGGPGEQFF
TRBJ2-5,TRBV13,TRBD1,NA,TGTGCCAGCAGCCACCGGACAGGGACGAGTAGTGAGACCCAGTACTTC,CASSHRTGTSSETQYF
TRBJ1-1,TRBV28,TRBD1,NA,TGTGCCAGCAGCTTAGCCTCCCCGGGACAGGATCCTGAAGCTTTCTTT,CASSLASPGQDPEAFF
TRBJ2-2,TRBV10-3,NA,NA,TGTGCCATAAGCCTGGGACCTTCGAACACCGGGGAGCTGTTTTTT,CAISLGPSNTGELFF
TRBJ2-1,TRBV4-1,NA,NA,TGCGCCAGCAGCCAAGGGGCAGGGTACACCTACAATGAGCAGTTCTTC,CASSQGAGYTYNEQFF
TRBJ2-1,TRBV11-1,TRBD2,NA,TGTGCCAGCAGCCCTAGCGGGAGGTCCTACAATGAGCAGTTCTTC,CASSPSGRSYNEQFF
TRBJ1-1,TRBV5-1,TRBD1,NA,TGCGCCAGCAGCGTGACAGGGTTGACGGGGACTGAAGCTTTCTTT,CASSVTGLTGTEAFF
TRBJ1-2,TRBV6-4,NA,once,TGTGCCAGCAGAATGGACAGAAACTATGGCTACACCTTC,CASRMDRNYGYTF
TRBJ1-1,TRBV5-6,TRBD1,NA,TGTGCCAGCAGCTTGGCGCTGGGACAGGTAAATTCTGAAGCTTTCTTT,CASSLALGQVNSEAFF
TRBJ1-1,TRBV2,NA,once,TGTGCCAGCACACAAATGAACACTGAAGCTTTCTTT,CASTQMNTEAFF
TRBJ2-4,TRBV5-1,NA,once,TGCGCCAGCAGCGTCGGGGGGCCGAGTGACATTCAGTACTTC,CASSVGGPSDIQYF
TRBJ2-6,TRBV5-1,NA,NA,TGCGCCAGCAGCTTGGGTGCGCCAGGGTCTGGGGCCAACGTCCTGACTTTC,CASSLGAPGSGANVLTF
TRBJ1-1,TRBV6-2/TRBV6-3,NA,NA,TGTGCCAGCAGTTTGTCAGCCATGAACACTGAAGCTTTCTTT,CASSLSAMNTEAFF
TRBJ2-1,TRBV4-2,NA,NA,TGTGCCAGCAGCCAAGCAGCGGCGGCGCGGGAGCAGTTCTTC,CASSQAAAAREQFF
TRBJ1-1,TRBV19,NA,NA,TGTGCCAGTAGCCGACAGATTGAAGCTTTCTTT,CASSRQIEAFF
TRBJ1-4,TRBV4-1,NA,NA,TGCGCCAGCGGACGGTGGGTTAATGAAAAACTGTTTTTT,CASGRWVNEKLFF
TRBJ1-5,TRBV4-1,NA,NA,TGCGCCAGCAGCCAAGTCGGCGGGTATAGCAATCAGCCCCAGCATTTT,CASSQVGGYSNQPQHF
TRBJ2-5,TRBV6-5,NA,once,TGTGCCAGCAGAGAGGGGAGACCCCAGTACTTC,CASREGRPQYF